The 19 T cell receptor beta chains given below trace back to one sample, sequenced in a study of blood T cell repertoires in COVID-19. Using immunoSEQ multiplex PCR, the repertoire was profiled, and TCRdb retains in-frame clones only, with some absent. This table has approximately 220,000 clones, 85% to 90% appearing once. Source material: peripheral blood. These receptors were obtained from a man aged 60 to 69 who had recovered from COVID-19.

The V call is TRBV3-1 (or the pseudogene TRBV3-2), the J call TRBJ2-1; 8 bases align to TRBD2. Looked up from germline, CDR1 is LGHDT and CDR2 is YNNKEL (reference sequence). J gave up 10 bases and V 4 bases, and 12 bases lay outside the gene matches. The CDR3 is made up of 15 amino acids. The CDR3 here is CASSLEGAGAGEQFF. The CDR3 DNA reads as TGTGCCAGCAGCCTTGAGGGAGCGGGGGCGGGGGAGCAGTTCTTC.

The chain links TRBV10-1 to TRBJ1-1; 8 bases align to TRBD1. The CDR3 is 15 amino acids. Germline-derived CDR1 and CDR2 are WNHNN and SYGVQD (reference sequence). V shed 2 bases and J 3 bases; nucleotides not matched to a gene: 5. The CDR3 sequence is CASSELTGVYTEAFF. The CDR3, as DNA: TGCGCCAGCAGTGAGCTGACAGGGGTGTACACTGAAGCTTTCTTT.

The genes are TRBV15 and TRBJ2-1; 7 nucleotides line up with TRBD2. The junction had 15 bases not matched to a gene; V was cut back by 1 base and J by 0 bases. The V gene's germline CDR1 is LNHNV and CDR2 YYDKDF (reference sequence). The CDR3 spans 20 residues. The CDR3 DNA sequence: TGTGCCACCAGCAGAGCAAGGGGAGGGGCTAGCGGTAGCTCCTACAATGAGCAGTTCTTC. This translates into CATSRARGGASGSSYNEQFF.

The chain employs TRBV11-2 and TRBJ1-2; no reliable D call. The CDR3 runs to 13 residues. The ends were cut back, 3 bases at V and 4 bases at J, with 9 bases in the middle. Germline V gene lookup returns CDR1 SGHAT and CDR2 FQNNGV. This chain's CDR3 is CASSFGGSYGYTF. CDR3 coding DNA: TGTGCCAGCAGCTTCGGAGGGAGCTATGGCTACACCTTC.

The rearrangement uses TRBV19 and TRBJ2-1, with 10 bases matching TRBD2. Germline-derived CDR1 and CDR2 are LNHDA and SQIVND (reference sequence). The CDR3 is 15 residues long. With V trimmed by 9 bases and J by 4 bases, 9 bases remained unmatched. The CDR3 loop reads CASAIAGGEYNEQFF. The CDR3 DNA reads TGTGCCAGCGCTATAGCGGGGGGAGAGTACAATGAGCAGTTCTTC.

The chain uses TRBV2 and TRBJ2-7; 7 positions match TRBD1. CDR3 length: 14 amino acids. Per germline, CDR1 SNHLY and CDR2 FYNNEI. V lost 3 bases to trimming and J lost 2 bases; unmatched junction nucleotides: 4. The CDR3 here is CASSERQGTYEQYF. DNA for the CDR3: TGTGCCAGCAGTGAGAGACAGGGTACCTACGAGCAGTACTTC.

The rearrangement joins TRBV18 to TRBJ2-1, with D maybe TRBD1 (5 bases). CDR3 length: 15 residues. CDR1 KGHSH and CDR2 LQKENI come from the germline V gene. Trimming removed 3 bases at V and 2 bases at J, with 11 bases between. The CDR3 DNA is TGTGCCAGCTCACCGGAAAGGGGAACCTACAATGAGCAGTTCTTC. Translating gives CASSPERGTYNEQFF.

The V and J genes are TRBV5-1 and TRBJ2-7, with D possibly TRBD2 on 6 matching bases. The germline V gene has CDR1 SGHRS and CDR2 YFSETQ. V shed 5 bases and J shed 0 bases, with 12 bases lying between them. CDR3 length: 14 amino acids. The CDR3 sequence is CASRRDPSSYEQYF. CDR3 DNA sequence: TGCGCCAGCAGGCGGGACCCCAGCTCCTACGAGCAGTACTTC.

The V and J genes are TRBV6-5 and TRBJ2-7, with 9 nucleotides matching TRBD1. The CDR3 spans 15 residues. Germline CDR1 is MNHEY and CDR2 is SVGAGI. Trimming at V came to 4 bases and at J to 5 bases, leaving 9 bases not matched to a gene. CDR3 in amino acids: CASSFGTGFLDEQYF. In DNA, the CDR3 is TGTGCCAGCAGTTTTGGGACAGGGTTCTTGGACGAGCAGTACTTC.

This clone was seen more than once but under ten times. This chain uses TRBV9 with TRBJ1-2; D is undetermined. Trimming took off 1 base at V and 2 bases at J, with 6 bases between the two ends. This CDR3 contains 13 residues. CDR1 and CDR2 (germline): SGDLS, YYNGEE. In DNA, the CDR3 is TGTGCCAGCAGCGTAACAGAGAACTATGGCTACACCTTC. Its translation: CASSVTENYGYTF. Using reference TRBV9 and TRBJ1-2 for the parts outside the CDR3, the full variable domain is DSGVTQTPKHLITATGQRVTLRCSPRSGDLSVYWYQQSLDQGLQFLIQYYNGEERAKGNILERFSAQQFPDLHSELNLSSLELGDSALYFCASSVTENYGYTFGSGTRLTVV.

V usage is TRBV2 and J usage is TRBJ1-1; no firm D call. Trimming removed 3 bases at V and 6 bases at J, with 11 bases between. This CDR3 is 13 amino acids long. Germline V gives CDR1 SNHLY, CDR2 FYNNEI. The CDR3 DNA reads TGTGCCAGCAGTGACCCGAGGCGGGCTGAAGCTTTCTTT. This encodes CASSDPRRAEAFF.

The rearrangement uses TRBV2 and TRBJ2-7; tentative D call: TRBD2 (6 bases). The CDR3 has 13 residues. V was clipped by 8 bases and J by 6 bases, with 17 bases between them. The germline CDR1 and CDR2 sequences are SNHLY and FYNNEI. CDR3 DNA sequence: TGTGCCAGCGAGAGGGACTGGCGCCTCGAGCAGTACTTC. Protein: CASERDWRLEQYF.

This clone was recorded only once. The chain employs TRBV7-9 and TRBJ2-3, with D unresolved. This CDR3 comprises 16 residues. V was trimmed by 7 bases and J by 2 bases, leaving 19 bases between them. Per germline, CDR1 SEHNR and CDR2 FQNEAQ (reference sequence). CDR3 bases: TGTGCCAGCACCCACGTGGCTCCCGAAGACACAGATACGCAGTATTTT. This codes for CASTHVAPEDTDTQYF. The whole variable domain, remainder taken from reference TRBV7-9 and TRBJ2-3, is DTGVSQNPRHKITKRGQNVTFRCDPISEHNRLYWYRQTLGQGPEFLTYFQNEAQLEKSRLLSDRFSAERPKGSFSTLEIQRTEQGDSAMYLCASTHVAPEDTDTQYFGPGTRLTVL.

The rearrangement joins TRBV19 to TRBJ2-3, with a possible D match to TRBD1 (5 bases). The V gene lost 5 bases and the J gene lost 3 bases, with 9 bases spanning the gap. Germline loops: CDR1 LNHDA, CDR2 SQIVND (reference sequence). CDR3 size: 13 residues. The CDR3 loop reads CASSWSGTDTQYF. The CDR3 DNA is TGTGCCAGTAGTTGGTCAGGGACAGATACGCAGTATTTT.

This rearrangement joins TRBV28 to TRBJ2-2, with D unresolved. V dropped 6 bases and J dropped 1 base, with 6 bases sitting between them. This CDR3 is 13 amino acids long. CDR1 is MDHEN, CDR2 SYDVKM, per germline. The chain's CDR3 is CASSSQNTGELFF. The CDR3 coding sequence is TGTGCCAGCAGCAGTCAGAACACCGGGGAGCTGTTTTTT.

Here the CDR3 DNA reads TGTGCCAGCAGCTTTGGGACTAGCTTCAACCCAAGGAACACCGGGGAGCTGTTTTTT. It is translated as CASSFGTSFNPRNTGELFF. The chain links TRBV5-5 to TRBJ2-2, with 9 positions matching TRBD2. Germline V gives CDR1 SGHKS, CDR2 YYEKEE (reference sequence). The CDR3 loop spans 19 amino acids. The trim removed 2 bases at V and 1 base at J, leaving 12 bases unmatched.

The rearrangement uses TRBV11-1 and TRBJ2-5, with 8 nucleotides matching TRBD1. With V trimmed by 4 bases and J by 4 bases, 5 bases remained unmatched. Germline V CDR1 and CDR2: SGHAT, FQDESV (reference sequence). The length of the CDR3 is 14 residues. The CDR3 protein is CASSYFQGAETQYF. The DNA for the CDR3 is TGTGCCAGCAGCTACTTTCAGGGGGCAGAGACCCAGTACTTC.

This clone was recorded once. The chain carries TRBV5-1 and TRBJ2-2, with TRBD1 matching over 10 bases. The length of the CDR3 is 15 residues. Germline CDR1 reads SGHRS; CDR2 reads YFSETQ. V was clipped by 4 bases and J by 6 bases; unmatched bases: 6. This CDR3 is CASSLGQGGAGELFF. Here the CDR3 DNA reads TGCGCCAGCAGCCTCGGACAGGGGGGCGCCGGGGAGCTGTTTTTT.

This clone is a singleton in its sample. The CDR3 DNA reads as TGTGCCAGCAGCGAGCGGGCTAATGAGCAGTTCTTC. Amino acids: CASSERANEQFF. V gene TRBV2 combines with J gene TRBJ2-1; the D gene is possibly TRBD2 (6 bases). Germline-derived CDR1 and CDR2 are SNHLY and FYNNEI. Trimming removed 6 bases from V and 7 bases from J, with 10 bases in between. This CDR3 region has 12 residues.